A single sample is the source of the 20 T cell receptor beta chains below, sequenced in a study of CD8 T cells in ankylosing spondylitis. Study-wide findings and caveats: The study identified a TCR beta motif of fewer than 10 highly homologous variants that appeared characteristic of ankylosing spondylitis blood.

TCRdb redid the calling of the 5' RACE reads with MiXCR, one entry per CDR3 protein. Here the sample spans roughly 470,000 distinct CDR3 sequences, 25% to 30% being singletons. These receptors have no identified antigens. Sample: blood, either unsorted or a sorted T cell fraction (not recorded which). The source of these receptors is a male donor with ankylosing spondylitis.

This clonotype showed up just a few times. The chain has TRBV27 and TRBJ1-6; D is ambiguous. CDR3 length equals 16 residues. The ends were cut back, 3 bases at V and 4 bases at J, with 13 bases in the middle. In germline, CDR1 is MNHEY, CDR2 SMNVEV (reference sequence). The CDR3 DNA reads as TGTGCCAGCAGTTTCCGGGCCAGACCTTATAATTCACCCCTCCACTTT. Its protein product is CASSFRARPYNSPLHF.

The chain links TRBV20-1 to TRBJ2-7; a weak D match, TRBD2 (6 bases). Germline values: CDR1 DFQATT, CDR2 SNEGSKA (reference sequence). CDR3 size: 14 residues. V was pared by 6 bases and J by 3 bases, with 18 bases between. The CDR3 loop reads CSAPGTRFLYEQYF. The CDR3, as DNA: TGCAGTGCCCCCGGGACTCGGTTCCTCTACGAGCAGTACTTC.

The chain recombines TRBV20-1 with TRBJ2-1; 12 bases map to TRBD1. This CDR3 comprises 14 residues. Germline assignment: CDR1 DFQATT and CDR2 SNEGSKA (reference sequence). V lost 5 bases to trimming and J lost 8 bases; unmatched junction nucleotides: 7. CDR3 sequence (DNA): TGCAGTGCTCGAGGGGACAGGGGGCTCTATGAGCAGTTCTTC. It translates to CSARGDRGLYEQFF.

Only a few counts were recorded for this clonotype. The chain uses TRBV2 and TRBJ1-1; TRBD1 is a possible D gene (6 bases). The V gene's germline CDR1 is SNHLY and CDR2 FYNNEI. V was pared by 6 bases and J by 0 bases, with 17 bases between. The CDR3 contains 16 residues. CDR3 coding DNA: TGTGCCAGCAGGGGATACAGGGAGGGCATGAACACTGAAGCTTTCTTT. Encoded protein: CASRGYREGMNTEAFF.

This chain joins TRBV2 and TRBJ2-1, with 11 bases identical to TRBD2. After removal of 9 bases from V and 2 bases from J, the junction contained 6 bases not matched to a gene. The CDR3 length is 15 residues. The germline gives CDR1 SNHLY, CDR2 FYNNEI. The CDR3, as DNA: TGTGCCAGGGAGTTGACTAGCGGGGCCTACAATGAGCAGTTCTTC. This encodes CARELTSGAYNEQFF.

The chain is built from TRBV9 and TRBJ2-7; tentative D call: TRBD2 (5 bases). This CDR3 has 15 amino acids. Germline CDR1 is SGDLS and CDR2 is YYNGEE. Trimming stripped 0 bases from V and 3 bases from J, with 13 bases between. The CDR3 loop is CASSVATGYGYEQYF. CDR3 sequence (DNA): TGTGCCAGCAGCGTAGCTACGGGATATGGCTACGAGCAGTACTTC.

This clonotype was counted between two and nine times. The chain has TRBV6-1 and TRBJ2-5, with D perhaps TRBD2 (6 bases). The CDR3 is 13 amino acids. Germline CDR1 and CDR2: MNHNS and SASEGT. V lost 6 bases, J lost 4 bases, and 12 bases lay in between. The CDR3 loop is CASRPSGPETQYF. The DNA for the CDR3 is TGTGCCAGCAGACCCAGCGGGCCAGAGACCCAGTACTTC.

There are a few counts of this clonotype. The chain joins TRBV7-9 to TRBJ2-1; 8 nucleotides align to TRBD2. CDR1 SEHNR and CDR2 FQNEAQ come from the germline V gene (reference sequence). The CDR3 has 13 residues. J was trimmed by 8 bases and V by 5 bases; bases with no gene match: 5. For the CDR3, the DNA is TGTGCCAGCAGCCAAGCGGGAGTGGATGAGCAGTTCTTC. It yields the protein CASSQAGVDEQFF.

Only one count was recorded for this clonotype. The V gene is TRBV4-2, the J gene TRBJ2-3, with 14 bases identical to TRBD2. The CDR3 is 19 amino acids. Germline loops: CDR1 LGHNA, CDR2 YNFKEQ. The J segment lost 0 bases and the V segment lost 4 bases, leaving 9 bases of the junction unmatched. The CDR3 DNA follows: TGTGCCAGCAGCCGCCCGGGACTAGCGGGAGCGTTTAGCACAGATACGCAGTATTTT. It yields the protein CASSRPGLAGAFSTDTQYF.

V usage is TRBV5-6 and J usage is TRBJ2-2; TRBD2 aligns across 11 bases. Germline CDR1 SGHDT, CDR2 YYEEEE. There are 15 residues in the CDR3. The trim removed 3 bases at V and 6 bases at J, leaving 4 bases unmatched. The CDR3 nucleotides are TGTGCCAGCAGCTCTAGCGGGAGGAAGTCCGGGGAGCTGTTTTTT. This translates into CASSSSGRKSGELFF.

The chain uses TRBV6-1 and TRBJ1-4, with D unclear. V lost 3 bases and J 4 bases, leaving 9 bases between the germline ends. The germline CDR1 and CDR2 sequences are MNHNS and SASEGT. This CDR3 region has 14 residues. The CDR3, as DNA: TGTGCCAGCAGTGACCACCCCCTTAATGAAAAACTGTTTTTT. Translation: CASSDHPLNEKLFF.

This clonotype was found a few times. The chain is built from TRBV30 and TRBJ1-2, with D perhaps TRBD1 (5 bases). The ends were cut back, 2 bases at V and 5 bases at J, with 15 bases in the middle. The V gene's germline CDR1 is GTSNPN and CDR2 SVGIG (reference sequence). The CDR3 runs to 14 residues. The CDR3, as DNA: TGTGCCTGGAGTCTCGACAGTCGATCTTATGGCTACACCTTC. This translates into CAWSLDSRSYGYTF.

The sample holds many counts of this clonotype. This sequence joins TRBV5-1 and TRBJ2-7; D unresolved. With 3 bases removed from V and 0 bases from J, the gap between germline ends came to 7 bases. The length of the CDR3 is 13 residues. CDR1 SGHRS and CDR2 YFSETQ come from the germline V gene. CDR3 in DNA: TGCGCCAGCAGCTGGAGTTCCTCCTACGAGCAGTACGTC. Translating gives CASSWSSSYEQYV.

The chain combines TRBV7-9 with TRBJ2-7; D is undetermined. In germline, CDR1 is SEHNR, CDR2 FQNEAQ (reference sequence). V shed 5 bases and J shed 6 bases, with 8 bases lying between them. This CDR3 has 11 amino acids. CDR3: CASSRSLEQYF. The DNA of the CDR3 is TGTGCCAGCAGCCGGAGCCTCGAGCAGTACTTC.

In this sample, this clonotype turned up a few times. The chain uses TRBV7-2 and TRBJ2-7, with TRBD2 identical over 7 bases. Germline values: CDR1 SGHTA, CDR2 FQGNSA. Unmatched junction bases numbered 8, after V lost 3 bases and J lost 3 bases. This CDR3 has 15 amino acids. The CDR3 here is CASSLDGAGNYEQYF. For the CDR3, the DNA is TGTGCCAGCAGCTTGGACGGAGCGGGAAACTACGAGCAGTACTTC. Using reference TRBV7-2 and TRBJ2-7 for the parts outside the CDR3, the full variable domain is GAGVSQSPSNKVTEKGKDVELRCDPISGHTALYWYRQSLGQGLEFLIYFQGNSAPDKSGLPSDRFSAERTGGSVSTLTIQRTQQEDSAVYLCASSLDGAGNYEQYFGPGTRLTVT.

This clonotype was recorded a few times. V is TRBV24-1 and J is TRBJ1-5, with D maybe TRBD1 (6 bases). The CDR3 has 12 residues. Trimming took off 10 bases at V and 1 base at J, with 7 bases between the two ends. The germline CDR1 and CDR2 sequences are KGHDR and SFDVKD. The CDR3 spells CATQGSNQPQHF. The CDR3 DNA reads TGTGCCACGCAGGGGAGCAATCAGCCCCAGCATTTT.

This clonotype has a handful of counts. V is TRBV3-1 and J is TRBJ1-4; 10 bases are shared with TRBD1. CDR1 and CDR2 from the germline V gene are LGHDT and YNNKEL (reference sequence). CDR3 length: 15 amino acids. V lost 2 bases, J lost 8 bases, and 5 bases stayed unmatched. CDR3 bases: TGTGCCAGCAGCCAAACCGGGACAGGGGTGGAAAAACTGTTTTTT. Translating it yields CASSQTGTGVEKLFF.

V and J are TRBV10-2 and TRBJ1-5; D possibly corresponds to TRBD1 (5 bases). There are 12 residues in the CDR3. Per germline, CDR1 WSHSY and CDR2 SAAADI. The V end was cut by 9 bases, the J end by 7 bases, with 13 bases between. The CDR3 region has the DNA TGCGCCAGGCCCCAGGGAGGACAGCCCCAGCATTTT. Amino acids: CARPQGGQPQHF.

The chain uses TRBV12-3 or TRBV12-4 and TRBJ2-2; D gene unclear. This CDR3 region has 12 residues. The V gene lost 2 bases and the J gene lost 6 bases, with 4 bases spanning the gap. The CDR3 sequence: CASSLTPGELFF. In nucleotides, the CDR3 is TGTGCCAGCAGTTTAACTCCCGGGGAGCTGTTTTTT.

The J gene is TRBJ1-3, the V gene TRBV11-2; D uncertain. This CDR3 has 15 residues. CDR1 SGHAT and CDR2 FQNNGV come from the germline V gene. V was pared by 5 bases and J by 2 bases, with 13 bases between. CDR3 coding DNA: TGTGCCAGCAGCCCCGGGCAGGTACCTGGAAACACCATATATTTT. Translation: CASSPGQVPGNTIYF.